Below are 22 T cell receptor beta chains sequenced from a single sample in a study of blood T cell repertoires in COVID-19. Libraries were prepared by immunoSEQ multiplex PCR; TCRdb keeps only in-frame clonotypes and omits some of them. The sample lists around 230,000 clones; 85% were seen once. Sequencing was done on a sample of peripheral blood. These receptors all stem from a man in his fifties or sixties with COVID-19, enrolled during active disease.

The V and J genes are TRBV30 and TRBJ1-1; D gene ambiguous. Germline V gene lookup returns CDR1 GTSNPN and CDR2 SVGIG (reference sequence). With 2 bases removed from V and 6 bases from J, the gap between germline ends came to 13 bases. The CDR3 is made up of 13 amino acids. CDR3 sequence reads: CAWSTQPLAEAFF. The DNA for the CDR3 is TGTGCCTGGAGTACACAACCCCTGGCTGAAGCTTTCTTT.

The chain is built from TRBV7-2 and TRBJ2-2; TRBD1 matches 7 bases. The V gene end was trimmed by 4 bases and the J gene end by 1 base; junction bases not matched to a gene: 6. The germline gives CDR1 SGHTA, CDR2 FQGNSA. The CDR3 totals 16 residues. CDR3 in DNA: TGTGCCAGCAGCTCGGCGGACAGGATGAACACCGGGGAGCTGTTTTTT. This encodes CASSSADRMNTGELFF.

The chain couples TRBV4-2 to TRBJ1-3, with 10 nucleotides matching TRBD1. CDR3 length: 14 amino acids. Germline loops: CDR1 LGHNA, CDR2 YNFKEQ. Trimming cost V 4 bases and J 8 bases; bases outside gene matches: 5. The CDR3 DNA sequence: TGTGCCAGCAGCCCCTGGGACAGGGGAGACACCATATATTTT. This codes for CASSPWDRGDTIYF.

This clone has only a few counts. The CDR3 here is CASSGGYSNQPQHF. CDR3 in DNA: TGTGCCAGCTCGGGGGGCTATAGCAATCAGCCCCAGCATTTT. V gene TRBV2 combines with J gene TRBJ1-5, with a tentative D call TRBD1 (6 bases). The germline V gene encodes CDR1 SNHLY and CDR2 FYNNEI. The CDR3 contains 14 residues. Trimming took off 8 bases at V and 0 bases at J, with 11 bases between the two ends.

This chain links TRBV7-6 with TRBJ2-2; 9 bases are shared with TRBD2. CDR1 and CDR2 (germline): SGHVS, FNYEAQ. V lost 5 bases and J lost 5; bases outside the gene matches: 9. This CDR3 comprises 16 residues. CDR3 nucleotides: TGTGCCAGCAGCCCGGGGTACCTAGCGGGGACCGGGGAGCTGTTTTTT. It encodes CASSPGYLAGTGELFF.

The chain links TRBV5-1 to TRBJ2-3, with D perhaps TRBD1 (6 bases). This CDR3 is built from 14 residues. The ends were cut back, 4 bases at V and 2 bases at J, with 11 bases in the middle. Per germline, CDR1 SGHRS and CDR2 YFSETQ. CDR3 protein: CASSGTGYTDTQYF. Written as DNA, the CDR3 is TGCGCCAGCAGCGGCACAGGGTACACAGATACGCAGTATTTT. Full variable domain (remainder filled in from reference TRBV5-1 and TRBJ2-3): KAGVTQTPRYLIKTRGQQVTLSCSPISGHRSVSWYQQTPGQGLQFLFEYFSETQRNKGNFPGRFSGRQFSNSRSEMNVSTLELGDSALYLCASSGTGYTDTQYFGPGTRLTVL.

The rearrangement joins TRBV3-1 (or the pseudogene TRBV3-2) to TRBJ2-4; the D gene is possibly TRBD2 (5 bases). V dropped 1 base and J dropped 2 bases, with 6 bases sitting between them. The CDR3 spans 14 residues. Germline CDR1 and CDR2: LGHDT and YNNKEL (reference sequence). The CDR3 spells CASSQGGSKNIQYF. In DNA, the CDR3 is TGTGCCAGCAGCCAAGGAGGGTCCAAAAACATTCAGTACTTC.

The rearrangement uses TRBV5-4 and TRBJ2-2, with D perhaps matching TRBD1 (5 bases). The CDR3 totals 15 residues. CDR1 and CDR2 (germline): SGHNT, YYREEE (reference sequence). With 1 base removed from V and 6 bases from J, the gap between germline ends came to 13 bases. The CDR3 DNA reads as TGTGCCAGCAGCTTGTTACAGGCAGAGGCCGGGGAGCTGTTTTTT. Its protein is CASSLLQAEAGELFF.

The chain recombines TRBV11-1 with TRBJ2-1, with 9 positions matching TRBD1. V was pared by 5 bases and J by 4 bases, with 3 bases of the junction left unmatched. The germline V gene has CDR1 SGHAT and CDR2 FQDESV (reference sequence). The CDR3 length is 14 residues. The CDR3: CASSRDRAYNEQFF. CDR3 coding DNA: TGTGCCAGCAGCCGGGACAGGGCGTACAATGAGCAGTTCTTC.

The chain has TRBV19 and TRBJ2-4; no definite D call. Germline CDR1 is LNHDA and CDR2 is SQIVND (reference sequence). V was cut by 6 bases and J by 2 bases, with 5 bases left in between. The CDR3 totals 12 residues. The CDR3: CASSEPKNIQYF. CDR3 DNA sequence: TGTGCCAGTAGCGAGCCCAAAAACATTCAGTACTTC.

This clone has more than one count but fewer than ten. The gene calls are TRBV5-1 and TRBJ2-1, with a weak D call TRBD2 (5 bases). Germline-derived CDR1 and CDR2 are SGHRS and YFSETQ. There are 14 residues in the CDR3. Trimming stripped 2 bases from V and 7 bases from J, with 13 bases between. The CDR3 DNA reads TGCGCCAGCAGCTTAAGGAGACGAGGGAATGAGCAGTTCTTC. Protein sequence: CASSLRRRGNEQFF. Full variable domain (remainder filled in from reference TRBV5-1 and TRBJ2-1): KAGVTQTPRYLIKTRGQQVTLSCSPISGHRSVSWYQQTPGQGLQFLFEYFSETQRNKGNFPGRFSGRQFSNSRSEMNVSTLELGDSALYLCASSLRRRGNEQFFGPGTRLTVL.

The CDR3 nucleotides are TGTGCCAGCTCACCTGGGCAGGGCGGAGGCTACACCTTC. Residues: CASSPGQGGGYTF. V is TRBV18 and J is TRBJ1-2, with D tentatively TRBD1 (5 bases). The CDR3 totals 13 residues. CDR1 is KGHSH, CDR2 LQKENI, per germline. With 3 bases removed from V and 8 bases from J, the gap between germline ends came to 13 bases.

This clone was recorded once. The same CDR3 can be traced to other DNA sequences in this sample. The chain is built from TRBV12-3 or TRBV12-4 and TRBJ1-2; D remains unclear. Deletions cut 2 bases from V and 0 bases from J, with 4 bases between. The CDR3 is made up of 13 amino acids. CDR3 loop: CASSLSSNYGYTF. The CDR3 nucleotides read TGTGCCAGCAGTTTATCGTCTAACTATGGCTACACCTTC.

The rearrangement uses TRBV6-5 and TRBJ1-1, with a possible D match to TRBD1 (5 bases). This CDR3 is 11 amino acids long. Germline CDR1 is MNHEY and CDR2 is SVGAGI. V was clipped by 7 bases and J by 10 bases, with 13 bases between them. In DNA, the CDR3 is TGTGCCAGCACGAACGGGGGAAGAGCTTTCTTT. Translating it yields CASTNGGRAFF.

The chain combines TRBV15 with TRBJ2-7; D gene unclear. Germline CDR1 LNHNV, CDR2 YYDKDF (reference sequence). Trimming shortened V by 0 bases and J by 4 bases, and 13 bases separated the two germline ends. The CDR3 length is 15 residues. CDR3 DNA: TGTGCCACCAGCAGAGACCCCGACTTGGAGTACGAGCAGTACTTC. Its translation: CATSRDPDLEYEQYF.

The chain joins TRBV7-3 to TRBJ1-2; 7 bases fit TRBD1. V was pared by 5 bases and J by 0 bases, with 3 bases of the junction left unmatched. The CDR3 length is 14 residues. Per germline, CDR1 SGHTA and CDR2 FQGTGA. DNA for the CDR3: TGTGCCAGCAGCCCCGGGACAGCTAACTATGGCTACACCTTC. Residues: CASSPGTANYGYTF.

The chain recombines TRBV20-1 with TRBJ2-5, with a possible D match to TRBD1 (7 bases). Germline values: CDR1 DFQATT, CDR2 SNEGSKA (reference sequence). The CDR3 length is 14 residues. Trimming cost V 3 bases and J 5 bases, with 16 bases left between them. CDR3 nucleotides: TGCAGTGCTAGTAATTGGAGGGGGCGGGAGACCCAGTACTTC. Protein sequence: CSASNWRGRETQYF.

The chain links TRBV27 to TRBJ2-2, with 7 positions matching TRBD2. The CDR3 runs 15 residues. Germline V gives CDR1 MNHEY, CDR2 SMNVEV (reference sequence). V shed 2 bases, J shed 10 bases, and the junction held 10 bases outside the gene matches. The CDR3 DNA reads as TGTGCCAGCAGTTTACAGCGGGACCCTCGCTTGGAGCTGTTTTTT. It encodes CASSLQRDPRLELFF.

J is TRBJ2-3 and V is TRBV27, with D perhaps TRBD1 (5 bases). With 3 bases removed from V and 8 bases from J, the gap between germline ends came to 6 bases. Germline assignment: CDR1 MNHEY and CDR2 SMNVEV (reference sequence). This CDR3 contains 11 residues. CDR3 sequence (DNA): TGTGCCAGCAGTTTTAGGGGTACGCAGTATTTT. This gives the protein CASSFRGTQYF.

This clone came up a few times. V and J are TRBV12-3 or TRBV12-4 and TRBJ1-5; D possibly corresponds to TRBD1 (6 bases). Trimming stripped 3 bases from V and 6 bases from J, with 9 bases between. CDR3 length: 13 amino acids. The CDR3 protein is CASSLIGGQPQHF. The CDR3 DNA sequence: TGTGCCAGCAGTTTGATAGGGGGTCAGCCCCAGCATTTT.

This clone was observed a few times. The genes are TRBV9 and TRBJ1-3; 11 bases line up with TRBD1. The CDR3 is 17 amino acids. From germline, CDR1 is SGDLS and CDR2 YYNGEE. V shed 3 bases, J shed 1 base, and the junction held 6 bases outside the gene matches. The CDR3 sequence: CASSARGTGGSGNTIYF. The DNA for the CDR3 is TGTGCCAGCAGCGCGAGGGGGACAGGGGGTTCTGGAAACACCATATATTTT.

CDR3 DNA: TGTGCCAGCAGTTTATCTTCCGGAGTCACTGAAGCTTTCTTT. Its translation is CASSLSSGVTEAFF. This chain links TRBV27 with TRBJ1-1; D not certain. Per germline, CDR1 MNHEY and CDR2 SMNVEV (reference sequence). The CDR3 covers 14 residues. The V end was cut by 0 bases, the J end by 4 bases, with 9 bases between.